This T cell receptor (beta chain) was sequenced for a study of beta chain features in type 1 diabetes. Study-level background: There were 107,917,701 sorted cells examined across all samples. Study results and limitations: A potential influence of HLA type upon TCRB rearrangement remained unresolved herein.

V dropped 3 bases and J dropped 0 bases, with 7 bases sitting between them. This CDR3 region has 15 residues. Germline assignment: CDR1 SGHRS and CDR2 YFSETQ. Only a few counts were recorded for this clone. Its antigen is not identified. The isolated RNA, all of it, was reverse transcribed, so expressed TCRB transcripts were what got sequenced. Sequencing was performed with immunoSEQ multiplex PCR; in TCRdb, only in-frame clones are kept and a portion is missing. Here the sample spans 350,000 to 450,000 clones, approximately 15% being singletons. The chain couples TRBV5-1 to TRBJ2-6; D not certain. The sequencing input was naive CD4+ T cells from blood. The clonotype comes from a young man in good health. The CDR3 loop reads CASSSTPSGANVLTF. CDR3 DNA sequence: TGCGCCAGCAGCTCGACACCCTCTGGGGCCAACGTCCTGACTTTC.